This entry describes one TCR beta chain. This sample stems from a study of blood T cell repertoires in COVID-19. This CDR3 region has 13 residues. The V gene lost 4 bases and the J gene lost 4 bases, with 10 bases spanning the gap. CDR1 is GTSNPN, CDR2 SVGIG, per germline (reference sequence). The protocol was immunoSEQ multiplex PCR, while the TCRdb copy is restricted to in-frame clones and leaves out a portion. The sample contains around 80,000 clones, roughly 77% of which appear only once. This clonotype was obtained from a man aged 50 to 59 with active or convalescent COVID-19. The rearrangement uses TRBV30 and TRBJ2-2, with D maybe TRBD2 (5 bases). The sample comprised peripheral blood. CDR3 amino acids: CAWTSLGTGELFF. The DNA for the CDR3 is TGTGCCTGGACCTCACTAGGCACCGGGGAGCTGTTTTTT.